This record concerns one TCR beta chain sequence. Authors' data handling: Reference gene primer amplification in the assay estimated nucleated cell counts. Generated by immunoSEQ multiplex PCR, the TCRdb table keeps only in-frame clones and is missing some. The DNA gave D and trimming, while V, J and clone size come from that table. There are about 140,000 clones in the sample; around nine tenths occur only once, and over 9.5% lies in the top ten. This record belongs to a study of blood T cell repertoires in COVID-19. Study information: The United States, Italy and Spain provided the acute and convalescent COVID-19 samples. Nucleic acid was either cDNA or gDNA, and it came from T cells, B-cell-depleted T cells, or PBMCs.

The TCR sequence derives from a man in his fifties with active or convalescent COVID-19. Material for sequencing was peripheral blood.

The CDR3 nucleotides read TGTGCCAGCAGTTTACTGGCTAGCGGGAGTCGTGAGCAGTACTTC. This sequence encodes CASSLLASGSREQYF. This chain connects TRBV28 to TRBJ2-7, with 10 bases aligning to TRBD2. V shed 2 bases and J 7 bases; nucleotides not matched to a gene: 8. CDR1 and CDR2 from the germline V gene are MDHEN and SYDVKM. This CDR3 comprises 15 residues. Combining the CDR3 with reference TRBV28 and TRBJ2-7 gives the whole variable domain DVKVTQSSRYLVKRTGEKVFLECVQDMDHENMFWYRQDPGLGLRLIYFSYDVKMKEKGDIPEGYSVSREKKERFSLILESASTNQTSMYLCASSLLASGSREQYFGPGTRLTVT.